This T cell receptor beta chain was captured by sequencing in a study of blood T cells in healthy people across ages. Study-level background: About one barcoded beta molecule per two T cells was the capture yield of template switching.

Through a sample-barcoded 5' primer and a J-beta primer mix, a second PCR was run for about 6 to 12 cycles. Each single sample gave us at least 2.5 million CDR3-containing paired-end reads. A single record per CDR3 protein comes from TCRdb applying MiXCR to the 5' RACE reads. This table has about 650,000 distinct CDR3 sequences, approximately 29% appearing once. Peripheral blood from each donor was collected in a volume of 9.5 to 10 milliliters. The CDR3 has 12 amino acids. From germline, CDR1 is KGHSH and CDR2 LQKENI. V was trimmed by 3 bases and J by 5 bases, leaving 7 bases between them. This chain links TRBV18 with TRBJ1-1; D remains ambiguous. The TCR comes from a woman of 80 years or more in good health. Sequenced material: blood. CDR3 DNA sequence: TGTGCCAGCTCACCCAAAGGAACTGAAGCTTTCTTT. It encodes CASSPKGTEAFF.